One T cell receptor (beta chain) is described in this entry. Its matching antigen is unknown. This sample is drawn from a study of cytomegalovirus exposure and HLA in healthy donors. About the study: Among about 179 million T cells, an earlier analysis found 90 million to 130 million unique TCR beta sequences. Study-wide results and caveats: Over 150 TCR beta chains were listed as cytomegalovirus-associated.

60 Vbeta and 13 Jbeta primers were used in PCR. The table came from immunoSEQ multiplex PCR; TCRdb's copy has only in-frame clones and leaves some out. The sample includes 200,000 to 250,000 clones, 65% to 80% seen only once; the top ten take roughly 1.5%. This CDR3 is built from 15 residues. V gave up 6 bases and J gave up 2 bases, with 14 bases separating them. The germline V gene has CDR1 SNHLY and CDR2 FYNNEI. Sequencing was carried out using PBMCs. This clonotype was obtained from a man in his fifties or sixties in good health and CMV-seronegative. The V gene is TRBV2, the J gene TRBJ1-3; D possibly corresponds to TRBD1 (5 bases). In nucleotides, the CDR3 is TGTGCCAGCAGCGATCAGGGTCGGCCTGGAAACACCATATATTTT. Protein sequence: CASSDQGRPGNTIYF.